The table lists the clone carrying this T cell receptor beta chain with a few counts. Its antigen remains unidentified. RNA transcripts provided the source from which TCR beta CDR3 regions were amplified. A set of HTBI primers served as the primers for a first-round RT-PCR of the TCR CDR3. MiXCR was run by TCRdb on the multiplex PCR reads, yielding one entry per CDR3 protein. The sample records approximately 610,000 distinct CDR3 sequences, approximately 15% being singletons. This sample is drawn from a study of T cells in Graves' hyperthyroidism and ophthalmopathy. Regarding the study as a whole: Most thyroid clonotypes expanded above 0.001 appeared in blood too.

Clinical symptoms, serum thyroxine and TRAb, thyroid ultrasound and orbital computed tomography together formed the diagnostic basis. The CDR3 extends over 14 amino acids. V shed 2 bases and J 4 bases; nucleotides not matched to a gene: 1. The germline gives CDR1 LNHDA, CDR2 SQIVND (reference sequence). The chain uses TRBV19 and TRBJ1-5; 8 positions match TRBD1. The sample was blood. This TCR derives from a woman between 40 and 55 years old with Graves' ophthalmopathy. Written as DNA, the CDR3 is TGTGCCAGTAGTATAAACAGGGGGAATCAGCCCCAGCATTTT. Protein sequence: CASSINRGNQPQHF.